Below, one T cell receptor beta chain is given with its context. CDR3 length: 17 residues. Germline V gene sequence: CDR1 SGHVS, CDR2 FQNEAQ. With 2 bases removed from V and 2 bases from J, the gap between germline ends came to 16 bases. In the source study's methods: Estimation of nucleated cell counts relied on the amplification of reference gene primers. Some clones are missing from TCRdb's copy, which holds only in-frame ones; the method was immunoSEQ multiplex PCR. The DNA gave D and trimming, while V, J and clone size come from that table. In the table there are around 150,000 clones, over 60% of which are singletons. These data come from a study of blood T cell repertoires in COVID-19.

The sequence came from a woman aged 45-59 years with active or convalescent COVID-19. The sequenced sample was peripheral blood. J is TRBJ2-4 and V is TRBV7-8; tentative D call: TRBD1 (6 bases). The CDR3 DNA reads as TGTGCCAGCAGCTTACCTTATAGACAGGATCCCAAAAACATTCAGTACTTC. It is translated as CASSLPYRQDPKNIQYF.